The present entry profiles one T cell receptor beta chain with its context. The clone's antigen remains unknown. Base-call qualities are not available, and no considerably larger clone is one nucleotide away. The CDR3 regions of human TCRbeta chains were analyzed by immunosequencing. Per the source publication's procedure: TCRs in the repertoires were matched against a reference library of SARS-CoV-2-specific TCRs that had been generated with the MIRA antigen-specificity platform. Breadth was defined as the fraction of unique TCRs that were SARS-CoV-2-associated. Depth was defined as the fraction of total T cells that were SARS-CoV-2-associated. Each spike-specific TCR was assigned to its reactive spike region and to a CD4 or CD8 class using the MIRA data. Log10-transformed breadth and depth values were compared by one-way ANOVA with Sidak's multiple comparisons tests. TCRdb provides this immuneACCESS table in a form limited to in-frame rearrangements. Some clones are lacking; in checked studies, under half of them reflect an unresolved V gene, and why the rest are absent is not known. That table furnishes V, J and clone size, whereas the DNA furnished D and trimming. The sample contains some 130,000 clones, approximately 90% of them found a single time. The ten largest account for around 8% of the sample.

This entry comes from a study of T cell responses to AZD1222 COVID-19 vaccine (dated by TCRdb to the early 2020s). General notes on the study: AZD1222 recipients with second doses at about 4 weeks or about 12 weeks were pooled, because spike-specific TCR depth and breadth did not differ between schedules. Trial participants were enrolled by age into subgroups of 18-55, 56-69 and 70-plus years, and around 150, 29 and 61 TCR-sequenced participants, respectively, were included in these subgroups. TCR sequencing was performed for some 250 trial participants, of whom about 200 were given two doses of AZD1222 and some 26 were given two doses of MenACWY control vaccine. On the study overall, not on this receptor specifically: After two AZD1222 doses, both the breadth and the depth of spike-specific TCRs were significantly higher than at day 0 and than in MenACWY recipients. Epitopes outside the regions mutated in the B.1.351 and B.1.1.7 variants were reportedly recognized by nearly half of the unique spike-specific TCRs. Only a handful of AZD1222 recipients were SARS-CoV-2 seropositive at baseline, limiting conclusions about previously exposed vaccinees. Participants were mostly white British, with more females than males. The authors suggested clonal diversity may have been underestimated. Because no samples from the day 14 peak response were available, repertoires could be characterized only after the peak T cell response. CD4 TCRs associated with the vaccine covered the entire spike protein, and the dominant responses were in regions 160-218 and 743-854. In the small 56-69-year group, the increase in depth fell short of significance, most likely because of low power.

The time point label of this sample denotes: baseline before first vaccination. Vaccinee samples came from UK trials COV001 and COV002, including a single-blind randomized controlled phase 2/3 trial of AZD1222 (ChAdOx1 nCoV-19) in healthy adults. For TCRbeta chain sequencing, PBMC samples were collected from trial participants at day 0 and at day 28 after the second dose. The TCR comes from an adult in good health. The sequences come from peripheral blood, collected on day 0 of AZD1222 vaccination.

The CDR3 has the sequence CASSAHPWNSGGSYNEQFF. In nucleotides, the sequence is TGTGCCAGCAGCGCACATCCTTGGAATAGCGGGGGCTCCTACAATGAGCAGTTCTTC. The sequence is built from TRBV7-3 and TRBJ2-1; TRBD2 agrees with 9 junctional bases. The germline V and J ends show losses of 5 bases and 0 bases respectively, and no gene match explains 14 bases of the junction. The CDR3 covers 19 residues, taking in both the cysteine and the phenylalanine. Only CDR3 DNA is held: 57 bases, read in frame from base 1. CDR1 and CDR2 are read off the germline V gene as SGHTA and FQGTGA.